This T cell receptor beta chain came from a study of blood T cell repertoires in COVID-19. Original data processing: Nucleated cell number was recorded as an estimate derived from reference gene primer amplification. Sequenced by immunoSEQ multiplex PCR; TCRdb stores in-frame clones only, minus some. V and J calls and clone size are given by that table; D and trimming were obtained from the DNA. The data hold fewer than 45,000 clones, with over 75% observed a single time. The V gene's germline CDR1 is LGHDT and CDR2 YNNKEL (reference sequence). The V gene lost 0 bases and the J gene lost 5 bases, with 7 bases spanning the gap. The CDR3 consists of 13 residues.

The V and J genes are TRBV3-1 (or the pseudogene TRBV3-2) and TRBJ1-2; no firm D call. The sequence came from a man aged 40-49 years with active or convalescent COVID-19. Sequencing input: peripheral blood. The CDR3 DNA reads TGTGCCAGCAGCCAAGAGAGGGTTTATGGCTACACCTTC. This gives the protein CASSQERVYGYTF.